This T cell receptor beta chain derives from a study of blood T cell repertoires in COVID-19. The wider study: Both acute and convalescent COVID-19 samples were obtained from the United States, Italy and Spain. In each case, the material was cDNA or gDNA derived from T cells, B-cell-depleted T cells, or PBMCs.

Per the original data handling: For nucleated cells, counts were estimated from reference gene primer amplification. Profiling relied on immunoSEQ multiplex PCR, and the TCRdb table lists in-frame clones only, not all of them. V, J and clone size were drawn from that table, and D and trimming were deduced from the DNA. The sample consists of 150,000 to 160,000 clones, 80% of them appearing once. This TCR came from a man aged 60-69 years with acute or convalescent COVID-19. The sequencing sample was made of peripheral blood.

In DNA form, the CDR3 reads TGTGCCAGTAGTATAGCAGGGGGCGATTCTAACTATGGCTACACCTTC. Translated: CASSIAGGDSNYGYTF. The chain is built from TRBV19 and TRBJ1-2; 8 bases agree with TRBD1. The CDR3 extends over 16 amino acids. The germline CDR1 and CDR2 sequences are LNHDA and SQIVND (reference sequence). V lost 1 base and J lost 0; bases outside the gene matches: 4.